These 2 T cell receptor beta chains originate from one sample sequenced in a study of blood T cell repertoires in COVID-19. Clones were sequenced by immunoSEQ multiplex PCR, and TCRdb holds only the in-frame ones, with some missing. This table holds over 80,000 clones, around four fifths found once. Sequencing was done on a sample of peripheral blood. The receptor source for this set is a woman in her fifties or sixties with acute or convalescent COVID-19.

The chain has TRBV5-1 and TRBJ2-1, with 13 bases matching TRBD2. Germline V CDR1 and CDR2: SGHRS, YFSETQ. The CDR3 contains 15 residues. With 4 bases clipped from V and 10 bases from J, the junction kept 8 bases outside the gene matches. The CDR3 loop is CASSPPGLAGEEQFF. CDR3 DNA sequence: TGCGCCAGCAGCCCCCCCGGACTAGCGGGAGAGGAGCAGTTCTTC.

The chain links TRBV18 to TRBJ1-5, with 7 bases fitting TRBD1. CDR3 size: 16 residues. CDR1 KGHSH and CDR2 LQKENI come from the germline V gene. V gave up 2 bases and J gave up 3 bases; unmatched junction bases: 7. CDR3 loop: CASSPNRGSLNQPQHF. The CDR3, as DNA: TGTGCCAGCTCACCAAACAGGGGTTCCCTCAATCAGCCCCAGCATTTT.